This T cell receptor beta chain was recorded in a study of type 1 and type 2 diabetes patients (dated by TCRdb to 2016 to 2017). Notes on the research overall: Roughly ten type 1 diabetes patients, a few type 2 diabetes patients and roughly six nondiabetic controls were recruited in China to form the cohort. For the type 1 diabetes patients, the type 2 diabetes patients acted as a disease comparison group. When approximately 20-cycle amplification was compared with roughly 25-cycle amplification, V gene usage looked similar, suggesting that primer efficiencies were similar and PCR bias was random. The study profiled TCRbeta repertoires by high-throughput sequencing to compare type 1 diabetes, type 2 diabetes and nondiabetic individuals. A total of roughly 20,000,000 paired-end reads was generated across the whole study. Across the study, CD4+ and CD8+ T cells were positively selected from PBMCs by means of CD4 or CD8 MicroBeads on MACS columns. TCRbeta libraries were sequenced paired-end on Illumina HiSeq 2000 or MiSeq instruments.

A distance of 21 bases separates the germline ends of V and J, which lose 3 bases and 7 bases respectively. Its CDR3 holds 17 amino acids, cysteine through phenylalanine. Only CDR3 DNA remains: 51 bases, in frame from the first base. The germline V gene provides CDR1 MNHNS and CDR2 SASEGT. Beyond this particular receptor, the publication reports: Type 2 diabetes patients had few highly-expanded CD4+ clones, median one, accounting for a median approximately 4% of reads. Type 2 diabetes and control samples had highly correlated V and J gene usage patterns, with an average between-sample correlation of around 0.97. Because only a limited number of T2D and control samples were sequenced, some T1D-only HECs might also be present in more T2D or control samples. Type 2 diabetes repertoires showed high diversity, significantly greater than type 1 diabetes repertoires in both CD4+ and CD8+ T cells. Study groups were not matched for age and gender, which possibly biased interpretation.

Standard classification criteria for type 1 or type 2 diabetes were met by all diabetic patients, and glucose and C-peptide were assessed by WHO-recommended methods. Donors with other autoimmune diseases or infections within the previous four weeks were excluded from participation. Approximately 10 milliliters of peripheral blood were drawn from each participant. LymphoPrep density separation was used to isolate PBMCs. Sequencer: Illumina MiSeq. TCRbeta CDR3 amplification used genomic DNA from the sorted T cell subsets as template. The TCRbeta CDR3 region was amplified by multiplex PCR using 30 forward and 13 reverse primers. PCR products were purified with AMPure XP beads, after which indices and adaptors were added in a second approximately 26-cycle PCR. Libraries were gel-purified using the QIAquick Gel Extraction Kit before sequencing. As for how the authors treated the data: Paired-end reads were merged using FLASH and were aligned with IgBLAST to IMGT V, D and J germline references. Reads with below 70% alignment identity to germline references were discarded, leaving around 12 million reads study-wide. Following IMGT definitions, CDR3 boundaries, reading frame and productivity were assigned. Highly-expanded clones were defined as clones at or above 1% of reads, and diversity was measured by normalized Shannon entropy. Group differences in Shannon entropy were tested with unpaired two-tailed t-tests. TCRdb trimmed the raw reads at Q25, called clones with MiXCR and kept productive beta chains. Rows with one shared CDR3 protein collapse into an entry with the most common genes and DNA. TCRdb, not the authors, supplied the V and J calls. The sample yields a few hundred thousand distinct CDR3 sequences; roughly 50% were counted once. The ten largest clones capture roughly 13% of the sample.

Comment on this clonotype: The specificity of this receptor is unknown. No base quality values were provided; no much bigger clone lies one nucleotide off.

This receptor was taken from a man in his late teens or twenties with type 2 diabetes. Sample: peripheral blood mononuclear cells (PBMCs). Recombination connected TRBV6-1 to TRBJ1-4; the D region possibly corresponds to TRBD1 (6 bases align). In nucleotides, the sequence is TGTGCCAGCAGTGATAGGAGCCGGGGGGCTGGTCGTGAAAAACTGTTTTTT. Its protein reads: CASSDRSRGAGREKLFF.